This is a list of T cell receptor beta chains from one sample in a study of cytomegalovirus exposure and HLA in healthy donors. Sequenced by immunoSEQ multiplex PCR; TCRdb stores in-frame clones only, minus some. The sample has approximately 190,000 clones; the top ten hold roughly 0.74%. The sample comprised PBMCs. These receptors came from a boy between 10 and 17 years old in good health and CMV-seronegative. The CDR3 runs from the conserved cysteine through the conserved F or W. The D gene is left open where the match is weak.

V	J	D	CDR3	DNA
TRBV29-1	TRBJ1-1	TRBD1	CSVGRDRGSGEAFF	TGCAGCGTTGGCAGGGACAGGGGCTCAGGTGAAGCTTTCTTT
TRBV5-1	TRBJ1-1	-	CASTLARGGMSTEAFF	TGCGCCAGCACCCTCGCCCGGGGAGGGATGAGCACTGAAGCTTTCTTT
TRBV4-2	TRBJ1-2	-	CASSQAGDGYTF	TGTGCCAGCAGCCAAGCGGGTGATGGCTACACCTTC
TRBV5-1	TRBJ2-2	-	CASSPRGPGELFF	TGCGCCAGCAGCCCCAGGGGTCCCGGGGAGCTGTTTTTT
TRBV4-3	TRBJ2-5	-	CASSSRDGTQYF	TGCGCCAGCAGCTCTAGAGACGGGACCCAGTACTTC
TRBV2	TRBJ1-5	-	CASRGRDKINQPQHF	TGTGCCAGCAGGGGCCGGGACAAGATCAATCAGCCCCAGCATTTT
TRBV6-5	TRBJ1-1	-	CASKRPRQNTEAFF	TGTGCCAGCAAACGCCCGCGACAGAACACTGAAGCTTTCTTT
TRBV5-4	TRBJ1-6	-	CASSPEWGGSPLHF	TGTGCCAGCAGCCCGGAGTGGGGGGGATCACCCCTCCACTTT
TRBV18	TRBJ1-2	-	CASSPGLDNYGYTF	TGTGCCAGCTCACCCGGACTTGACAACTATGGCTACACCTTC
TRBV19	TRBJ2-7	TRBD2	CASSAGGSGYEQYF	TGTGCCAGTAGCGCGGGGGGTAGCGGCTACGAGCAGTACTTC
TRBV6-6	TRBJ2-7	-	CASSGGTAAYEQYF	TGTGCCAGCAGCGGAGGGACCGCTGCCTACGAGCAGTACTTC
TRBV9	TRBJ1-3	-	CASSVEGGAGNTIYF	TGTGCCAGCAGCGTAGAAGGAGGGGCAGGAAACACCATATATTTT
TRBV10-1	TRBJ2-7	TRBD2	CASSESMPSGGVYEQYF	TGCGCCAGCAGTGAGTCGATGCCTAGCGGGGGGGTCTACGAGCAGTACTTC
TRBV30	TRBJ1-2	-	CAWSAVRGYGYTF	TGTGCCTGGAGTGCAGTACGGGGTTATGGCTACACCTTC
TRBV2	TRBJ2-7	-	CASSEAGPRGTYEQYF	TGTGCCAGCAGTGAAGCGGGCCCCCGGGGGACCTACGAGCAGTACTTC
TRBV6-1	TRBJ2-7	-	CASSGDSRGYEQYF	TGTGCCAGCAGTGGGGACTCCCGCGGCTACGAGCAGTACTTC
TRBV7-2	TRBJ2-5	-	CASSLDARLETQYF	TGTGCCAGCAGCTTAGATGCCAGATTGGAGACCCAGTACTTC
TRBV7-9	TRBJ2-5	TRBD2	CASSPTGLPQETQYF	TGTGCCAGCAGCCCGACGGGACTACCTCAAGAGACCCAGTACTTC
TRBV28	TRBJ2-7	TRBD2	CASSRGDYEQYF	TGTGCCAGCAGTCGGGGGGACTACGAGCAGTACTTC
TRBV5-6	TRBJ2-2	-	CASSLAINTGELFF	TGTGCCAGCAGCTTGGCCATTAACACCGGGGAGCTGTTTTTT
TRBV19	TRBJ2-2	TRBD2	CASSILASGNTGELFF	TGTGCCAGTAGTATCCTAGCTAGCGGGAACACCGGGGAGCTGTTTTTT
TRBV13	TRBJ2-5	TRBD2	CSSSAIGSAGAFRETQYF	TGTTCCAGCAGCGCCATCGGGTCAGCGGGGGCGTTCAGGGAGACCCAGTACTTC
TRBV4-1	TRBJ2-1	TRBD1	CASRAGGPYNEQFF	TGCGCCAGCAGGGCAGGGGGCCCCTACAATGAGCAGTTCTTC
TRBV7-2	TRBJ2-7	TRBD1	CASSPYRDRGNEQYF	TGTGCCAGCAGCCCCTACCGGGACAGGGGGAACGAGCAGTACTTC
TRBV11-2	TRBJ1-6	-	CASSLDLNSPLHF	TGTGCCAGCAGCTTAGATCTTAATTCACCCCTCCACTTT
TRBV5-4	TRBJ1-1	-	CASSLLGGGTEAFF	TGTGCCAGCAGCTTGCTTGGGGGAGGCACTGAAGCTTTCTTT
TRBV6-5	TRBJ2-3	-	CASSYSGYTDTQYF	TGTGCCAGCAGTTACTCGGGCTATACAGATACGCAGTATTTT
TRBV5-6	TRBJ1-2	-	CASSLVVGSGYTF	TGTGCCAGCAGCTTGGTCGTTGGGAGTGGCTACACCTTC
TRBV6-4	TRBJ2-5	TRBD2	CAAPLLAGEETQYF	TGTGCTGCCCCCCTACTAGCGGGGGAAGAGACCCAGTACTTC
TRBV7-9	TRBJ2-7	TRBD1	CASTHRDRGYEQYF	TGTGCCAGCACTCACCGGGACAGGGGCTACGAGCAGTACTTC
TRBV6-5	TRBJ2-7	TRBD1	CASSRLGQISYEQYF	TGTGCCAGCAGTCGGTTGGGACAGATATCCTACGAGCAGTACTTC
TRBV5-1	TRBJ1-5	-	CASSPEGGNQPQHF	TGCGCCAGCAGCCCCGAGGGGGGCAATCAGCCCCAGCATTTT
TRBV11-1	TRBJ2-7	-	CASSETSYEQYF	TGTGCCAGCAGCGAGACATCTTACGAGCAGTACTTC
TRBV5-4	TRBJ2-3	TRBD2	CASSFFSGRADTQYF	TGTGCCAGCAGCTTTTTTTCAGGGAGGGCCGATACGCAGTATTTT
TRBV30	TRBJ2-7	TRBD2	CAWSETSGYEQYF	TGTGCCTGGAGTGAAACTAGCGGGTACGAGCAGTACTTC
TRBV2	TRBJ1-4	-	CASSAFEFANEKLFF	TGTGCCAGCAGTGCCTTTGAGTTTGCTAATGAAAAACTGTTTTTT
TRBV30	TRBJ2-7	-	CAWASRPTYEQYF	TGTGCCTGGGCCTCCCGGCCGACTTACGAGCAGTACTTC
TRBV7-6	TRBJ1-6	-	CASSLDRVNSPLHF	TGTGCCAGCAGCTTAGACAGGGTTAATTCACCCCTCCACTTT
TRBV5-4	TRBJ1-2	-	CASSLSNYGYTF	TGTGCCAGCAGCTTGTCGAACTATGGCTACACCTTC
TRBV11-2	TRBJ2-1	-	CASSYPGVFDEQFF	TGTGCCAGCAGCTACCCAGGGGTTTTCGATGAGCAGTTCTTC
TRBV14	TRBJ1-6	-	CASSQGGGYNSPLHF	TGTGCCAGCAGCCAAGGCGGGGGGTATAATTCACCCCTCCACTTT
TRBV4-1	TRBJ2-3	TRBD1	CASSLRDREGDTQYF	TGCGCCAGCAGCCTCCGGGACAGGGAAGGAGATACGCAGTATTTT
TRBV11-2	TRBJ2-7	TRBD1	CASSLVPGQGYEQYF	TGTGCCAGCAGCCTAGTACCGGGACAGGGCTACGAGCAGTACTTC
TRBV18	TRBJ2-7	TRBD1	CASSPQRDRGSYEQYF	TGTGCCAGCTCACCACAGCGGGACAGGGGTTCCTACGAGCAGTACTTC
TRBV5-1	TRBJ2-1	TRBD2	CASSLVPAGGLPEQFF	TGCGCCAGCAGCTTGGTACCGGCGGGGGGGTTACCTGAGCAGTTCTTC
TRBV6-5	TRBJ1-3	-	CASSYSIGGPNTIYF	TGTGCCAGCAGTTACTCGATCGGCGGGCCAAACACCATATATTTT
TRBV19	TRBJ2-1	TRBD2	CASTAGSGGYYNEQFF	TGTGCCAGTACCGCGGGGAGCGGGGGGTACTACAATGAGCAGTTCTTC
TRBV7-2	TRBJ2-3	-	CASARTGKTDTQYF	TGTGCCAGCGCCAGGACGGGGAAGACAGATACGCAGTATTTT
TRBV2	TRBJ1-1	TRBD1	CASMGDRVNTEAFF	TGTGCCAGCATGGGGGACAGGGTGAACACTGAAGCTTTCTTT
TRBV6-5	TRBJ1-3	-	CASSYRGAGSGNTIYF	TGTGCCAGCAGTTACAGGGGAGCGGGCTCTGGAAACACCATATATTTT
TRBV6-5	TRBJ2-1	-	CASSAQASIYNEQFF	TGTGCCAGCAGTGCGCAGGCCTCGATCTACAATGAGCAGTTCTTC
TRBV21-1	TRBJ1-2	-	CASINPRGGYTF	TGTGCCAGCATAAACCCCAGAGGTGGCTACACCTTC
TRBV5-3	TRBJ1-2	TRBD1	CARSLAHRGDYGYTF	TGTGCCAGAAGCTTGGCCCACAGGGGGGACTATGGCTACACCTTC
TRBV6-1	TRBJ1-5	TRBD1	CASSERGTDNQPQHF	TGTGCCAGCAGTGAGCGTGGGACAGACAATCAGCCCCAGCATTTT
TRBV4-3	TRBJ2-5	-	CASSQEGLTQETQYF	TGCGCCAGCAGCCAAGAGGGACTGACCCAAGAGACCCAGTACTTC
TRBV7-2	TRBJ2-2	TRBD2	CASSLTSGGIRTGELFF	TGTGCCAGCAGCTTAACTAGCGGGGGGATCAGGACCGGGGAGCTGTTTTTT
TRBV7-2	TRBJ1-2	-	CASSLALGSTGAYTF	TGTGCCAGCAGCTTAGCGCTCGGTTCTACAGGAGCCTACACCTTC
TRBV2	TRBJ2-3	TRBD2	CASSVIAGEITDTQYF	TGTGCCAGCAGTGTAATAGCGGGGGAGATCACAGATACGCAGTATTTT
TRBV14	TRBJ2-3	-	CASSQDTSLDTQYF	TGTGCCAGCAGCCAAGATACCAGTTTAGATACGCAGTATTTT